This T cell receptor beta chain was recorded in a study of CD8+CD57+ T cells in acquired aplastic anemia. Only one count was recorded for this clonotype. Trimming took off 10 bases at V and 3 bases at J, with 16 bases between the two ends. Germline V lookup: CDR1 MNHNS, CDR2 SASEGT. The CDR3 is 14 residues long. For sequencing, patients were chosen who had shown expansion of CD8+CD57+ cells by flow cytometry. Patients, without exception, had severe acquired aplastic anemia. Genomic DNA templated the TCR beta VDJ and CDR3 profiling. Each CDR3 protein gets one entry after TCRdb re-called the reads with MiXCR. Among around 200,000 distinct CDR3 sequences listed, about 44% were seen once.

The source is a human donor with aplastic anemia. Sequencing was done on a sample of sorted CD4+, CD8+, or CD8+CD57+ T cells (not recorded which) from PBMCs. The chain recombines TRBV6-1 with TRBJ1-3, with D unclear. CDR3 in DNA: TGTGCCATAGGAGACCCCGGGGTTGGAAACACCATATATTTT. This translates into CAIGDPGVGNTIYF.